The 21 T cell receptor beta chains in this list originate from one sample, sequenced in a study of blood T cell repertoires in COVID-19. The protocol was immunoSEQ multiplex PCR, while the TCRdb copy is restricted to in-frame clones and leaves out a portion. The table has about 160,000 clones, around four fifths seen once. Sequencing was performed on peripheral blood. These receptors originate from an elderly woman with active or convalescent COVID-19.

The chain joins TRBV10-1 to TRBJ2-3; 8 bases align to TRBD2. After removal of 4 bases from V and 3 bases from J, the junction contained 0 bases not matched to a gene. This CDR3 has 13 residues. Germline V gene lookup returns CDR1 WNHNN and CDR2 SYGVQD (reference sequence). DNA of the CDR3: TGCGCCAGCAGTGCGGGGGGGACAGATACGCAGTATTTT. Translation: CASSAGGTDTQYF.

The chain employs TRBV30 and TRBJ1-2; 9 bases align to TRBD1. The CDR3 totals 14 residues. After removal of 2 bases from V and 4 bases from J, the junction contained 5 bases not matched to a gene. Germline CDR1 reads GTSNPN; CDR2 reads SVGIG (reference sequence). CDR3 protein: CAWSHGDRAYGYTF. The CDR3 bases are TGTGCCTGGAGTCACGGGGACAGGGCCTATGGCTACACCTTC.

The gene calls are TRBV12-5 and TRBJ2-7; no clear D. Germline CDR1 LGHNT, CDR2 FRNRAP. The V end lost 3 bases, the J end lost 2 bases, and 20 bases lay between the germline ends. This CDR3 has 17 amino acids. CDR3 nucleotides: TGTGCTAGTGGTTTTACAGTTCTCTTGGGCAAGACCTACGAGCAGTACTTC. This sequence encodes CASGFTVLLGKTYEQYF.

This chain uses TRBV5-1 with TRBJ1-1; 7 bases fit TRBD1. V lost 4 bases to trimming and J lost 4 bases; unmatched junction nucleotides: 4. This CDR3 spans 13 amino acids. Germline-derived CDR1 and CDR2 are SGHRS and YFSETQ. The CDR3 spells CASSPGTATEAFF. In DNA, the CDR3 is TGCGCCAGCAGCCCGGGGACAGCCACTGAAGCTTTCTTT.

The rearrangement uses TRBV24-1 and TRBJ2-3; 10 nucleotides line up with TRBD1. This CDR3 is 18 amino acids long. V shed 2 bases and J 0 bases; nucleotides not matched to a gene: 7. In germline, CDR1 is KGHDR, CDR2 SFDVKD. The CDR3 DNA sequence: TGTGCCACCAGTGATTCCCCTGGACAGGGGGAGAGCACAGATACGCAGTATTTT. Translated: CATSDSPGQGESTDTQYF.

The chain recombines TRBV10-3 with TRBJ1-6; D is ambiguous. Trimming removed 3 bases at V and 4 bases at J, with 4 bases between. Germline CDR1 reads ENHRY; CDR2 reads SYGVKD. The CDR3 length is 13 residues. The CDR3 loop reads CAISDSYNSPLHF. In DNA form, the CDR3 reads TGTGCCATCAGTGACTCGTATAATTCACCCCTCCACTTT.

This chain connects TRBV6-1 to TRBJ1-1; D might be TRBD1 (5 bases). Per germline, CDR1 MNHNS and CDR2 SASEGT. CDR3 length: 14 residues. The V and J ends lost 2 bases and 5 bases respectively, with 12 bases between them. CDR3 sequence reads: CASSEFGGETEAFF. The CDR3 bases are TGTGCCAGCAGTGAATTCGGGGGAGAAACTGAAGCTTTCTTT.

In this sample, this clone turned up a few times. J is TRBJ2-5 and V is TRBV5-1; 14 positions match TRBD2. V shed 3 bases and J 4 bases; nucleotides not matched to a gene: 2. Looked up from germline, CDR1 is SGHRS and CDR2 is YFSETQ. The CDR3 sequence is 15 residues long. The CDR3 DNA reads TGCGCCAGCAGCTCGGGACTAGCGGGGGTAGAGACCCAGTACTTC. This encodes CASSSGLAGVETQYF.

J is TRBJ1-6 and V is TRBV19; 7 nucleotides line up with TRBD1. Germline assignment: CDR1 LNHDA and CDR2 SQIVND (reference sequence). The CDR3 consists of 16 residues. V shed 7 bases, J shed 0 bases, and the junction held 6 bases outside the gene matches. This CDR3 reads CASTRDSSSYNSPLHF. The CDR3, as DNA: TGTGCCAGTACCCGGGACAGTAGCTCCTATAATTCACCCCTCCACTTT.

The chain links TRBV2 to TRBJ2-1, with 12 nucleotides matching TRBD2. Germline V CDR1 and CDR2: SNHLY, FYNNEI. Trimming cost V 7 bases and J 6 bases; bases outside gene matches: 7. The CDR3 sequence is 15 residues long. Written as DNA, the CDR3 is TGTGCCAGCATTGGGACTAGCGGGTCACTCAATGAGCAGTTCTTC. This encodes CASIGTSGSLNEQFF. The whole variable domain, filled in from reference TRBV2 and TRBJ2-1, reads EPEVTQTPSHQVTQMGQEVILRCVPISNHLYFYWYRQILGQKVEFLVSFYNNEISEKSEIFDDQFSVERPDGSNFTLKIRSTKLEDSAMYFCASIGTSGSLNEQFFGPGTRLTVL.

The chain recombines TRBV6-6 with TRBJ2-1; D is perhaps TRBD1 (6 bases). Germline V gives CDR1 MNHNY, CDR2 SVGAGI (reference sequence). Between the trimmed V and J ends, which lost 6 bases and 8 bases, there was a span of 14 bases. CDR3 length: 13 amino acids. This chain's CDR3 is CASRQGLYDEQFF. Written as DNA, the CDR3 is TGTGCCAGCAGGCAGGGGCTCTATGATGAGCAGTTCTTC.

This clone was found once. Written as DNA, the CDR3 is TGTGCCAGCACTACAGGGGCTGGAAACACCATATATTTT. It encodes CASTTGAGNTIYF. V and J are TRBV28 and TRBJ1-3, with 7 bases lining up with TRBD1. The J segment lost 2 bases and the V segment lost 7 bases, leaving 2 bases of the junction unmatched. The CDR3 consists of 13 residues. Germline loops: CDR1 MDHEN, CDR2 SYDVKM.

As DNA, the CDR3 is TGTGCCAGCAGTTGCGGGGAAAGGGGCAATCAGCCCCAGCATTTT. Translated: CASSCGERGNQPQHF. The rearrangement uses TRBV6-9 and TRBJ1-5; D gene unclear. V lost 4 bases, J lost 2 bases, and 12 bases lay in between. The CDR3 runs to 15 residues. Germline CDR1 MNHGY, CDR2 SVAAGI.

The V and J genes are TRBV7-8 and TRBJ1-6, with 11 positions matching TRBD1. J lost 10 bases, V lost 5 bases, and 16 bases had no gene match. This CDR3 contains 18 residues. CDR1 and CDR2 from the germline V gene are SGHVS and FQNEAQ. The CDR3 bases are TGTGCCAGCAGCCCCATATCCCCGGGCCGGGACAGGGGGTCACCCCTCCACTTT. It is translated as CASSPISPGRDRGSPLHF.

J is TRBJ2-7 and V is TRBV5-4; a weak D match, TRBD2 (5 bases). The CDR3 runs to 13 residues. Germline CDR1 is SGHNT and CDR2 is YYREEE (reference sequence). Trimming stripped 4 bases from V and 6 bases from J, with 14 bases between. Written as DNA, the CDR3 is TGTGCCAGCAGCCCCGCGGGCGGGCTCGAGCAGTACTTC. Its protein product is CASSPAGGLEQYF.

For this clone: The sample holds other DNA sequences that translate to the same CDR3. This chain joins TRBV7-9 and TRBJ1-3, with D possibly TRBD1 on 6 matching bases. The CDR3 extends over 14 amino acids. V was pared by 1 base and J by 3 bases, with 7 bases between. Germline V lookup: CDR1 SEHNR, CDR2 FQNEAQ (reference sequence). CDR3 DNA sequence: TGTGCCAGCAGCTTAGAAGGGGGTGGAAACACCATATATTTT. Amino acid sequence: CASSLEGGGNTIYF.

The chain couples TRBV1 to TRBJ2-7; TRBD1 is the table's D call and was not checked against the DNA. TRBV1 is listed as a pseudogene. The CDR3 runs to 13 residues. The CDR3 DNA follows: TGCACCAGCACGACAGGTCGGTCCTACGAGCAGTACTTC. Its translation is CTSTTGRSYEQYF.

This rearrangement joins TRBV7-9 to TRBJ2-3; D is possibly TRBD2 (6 bases). The germline gives CDR1 SEHNR, CDR2 FQNEAQ (reference sequence). V lost 2 bases to trimming and J lost 3 bases, with 12 bases between them. The CDR3 runs to 15 residues. CDR3 in DNA: TGTGCCAGCAGCTTACCAGCGGGTAGGACAGATACGCAGTATTTT. This gives the protein CASSLPAGRTDTQYF.

This clone turned up a few times. The V and J genes are TRBV6-2 or TRBV6-3 and TRBJ1-1, with D possibly being TRBD1 (6 bases). V lost 2 bases, J lost 0 bases, and 10 bases lay in between. The germline V gene has CDR1 MNHEY and CDR2 SVGEGT. The CDR3 is 15 residues long. CDR3 coding DNA: TGTGCCAGCAGTTACCCGGGACAAGTGAACACTGAAGCTTTCTTT. As protein: CASSYPGQVNTEAFF.

The rearrangement uses TRBV5-1 and TRBJ2-7, with a tentative D call TRBD1 (6 bases). The CDR3 runs 14 residues. The V and J ends lost 3 bases and 3 bases respectively, with 13 bases between them. Germline V gives CDR1 SGHRS, CDR2 YFSETQ. The CDR3 loop is CASSSGGSFYEQYF. For the CDR3, the DNA is TGCGCCAGCAGCTCTGGGGGCAGTTTCTACGAGCAGTACTTC.

J is TRBJ1-1 and V is TRBV6-2 or TRBV6-3; maybe TRBD1 (6 bases). Germline V CDR1 and CDR2: MNHEY, SVGEGT. This CDR3 has 11 amino acids. V dropped 6 bases and J dropped 6 bases, with 8 bases sitting between them. For the CDR3, the DNA is TGTGCCAGCAGCAGGACAGCTGAAGCTTTCTTT. Its protein is CASSRTAEAFF.